This T cell receptor (beta chain) is from a study of cytomegalovirus exposure and HLA in healthy donors. A multiplex PCR was run with 60 Vbeta primers and 13 Jbeta primers. Here immunoSEQ multiplex PCR was the method, and the copy in TCRdb shows in-frame clones only, minus some. The sample lists 150,000 to 200,000 clones; approximately 70% were seen once. The count of this clone is one. Its antigen is unidentified. Study conclusions and caveats: Per a prior analysis, the majority of TCR beta V segments were productive roughly 90% or roughly 30% of the time.

The V and J ends lost 3 bases and 0 bases respectively, with 11 bases between them. CDR1 and CDR2 from the germline V gene are MNHEY and SVGAGI. This CDR3 has 15 residues. The source material was PBMCs. The chain carries TRBV6-5 and TRBJ1-2; D uncertain. The source is a man in his forties or fifties in good health and CMV-seropositive. CDR3 bases: TGTGCCAGCAGTTATGGCGGCAACACTAACTATGGCTACACCTTC. Translating it yields CASSYGGNTNYGYTF.